The clone carrying this T cell receptor (beta chain) was observed once. Its antigen remains unknown. Assay: immunoSEQ multiplex PCR; the TCRdb copy retains only in-frame clones and omits some. The data contain tens of thousands of clones, around three quarters of them seen just once; the ten biggest clones take up 1.5% to 2.5%. This entry comes from a study of STAT5B mutations in CD4+ large granular lymphocyte leukemia. Study outcomes and limitations: Roughly a quarter of private leukemic clonotypes occurred rarely in other patients' non-leukemic repertoires. Data were not HLA-matched across samples.

Source material: CD4+ T cells from blood buffy coats. This TCR came from a human donor in good health.

The CDR3 protein is CASSLNRGQETQYF. CDR3 in DNA: TGTGCCAGCAGCCTTAACAGGGGACAAGAGACCCAGTACTTC. The rearrangement uses TRBV7-2 and TRBJ2-5; 7 bases match TRBD1. CDR3 length equals 14 residues. Germline-derived CDR1 and CDR2 are SGHTA and FQGNSA. Germline trimming cut 5 bases from V and 2 bases from J; bases unmatched to any gene: 5.